The subject of this entry is one T cell receptor beta chain. Its antigen is unidentified. This specimen comes from a study of regulatory T cells in long-lasting Graves disease. Study conclusions and caveats: Repertoires from persistent disease leaned toward TRBV28, TRBJ1-2 and TRBJ2-5.

As for time point: persistent/refractory GD, antithyroid drugs over 5 years with positive TRAb. PBMCs were the source of the RNA used for TCR sequencing. The CDR3 runs to 11 residues. V was shortened by 10 bases and J by 8 bases, with 14 bases between the two germline ends. Germline V lookup: CDR1 MNHNS, CDR2 SASEGT. Relying on iRepertoire HTBI primers and Arm-PCR of CDR3 regions, the team built TCR beta libraries. TCRdb reanalysed the multiplex PCR reads using MiXCR and keeps one entry per CDR3 protein. The table shows around 460,000 distinct CDR3 sequences, with around a fifth occurring only once. Sequenced material: peripheral blood mononuclear cells (PBMCs), taken when the disease was refractory, from a patient treated with antithyroid drugs. This TCR was sampled from a female donor with Graves disease. This chain links TRBV6-1 with TRBJ1-1, with no clear D. The CDR3, as DNA: TGTGCCACCCGAAGAGAGTGGGAAGCTTTCTTT. This codes for CATRREWEAFF.